What follows is one TCR beta chain and its context. The antigen is not known. This record belongs to a study of blood T cells in healthy people across ages. Study conclusions and caveats: When set beside aged donors, long-lived donors presented more naive CD4+ cells and higher diversity. Because donor CMV status was unknown, expanded clonotype changes were possibly confounded.

Trimming cost V 2 bases and J 3 bases, with 10 bases left between them. CDR3 length: 14 amino acids. Germline V lookup: CDR1 LGHDT, CDR2 YNNKEL (reference sequence). A J-beta primer mix and a sample-barcoded 5' primer were used in a second PCR of roughly 6 to 12 cycles. A single record per CDR3 protein comes from TCRdb applying MiXCR to the 5' RACE reads. The sample lists some 890,000 distinct CDR3 sequences; 25% to 35% were seen once. This sample was also put to use in a study of T cells of mothers and their children.

The rearrangement links TRBV3-1 to TRBJ1-1, with D possibly matching TRBD1 (6 bases). The sequenced material came from blood. The sequence came from a woman aged 40 to 50 in good health. The CDR3 region is CASSQSEGDTEAFF. DNA for the CDR3: TGTGCCAGCAGCCAATCGGAGGGGGACACTGAAGCTTTCTTT.